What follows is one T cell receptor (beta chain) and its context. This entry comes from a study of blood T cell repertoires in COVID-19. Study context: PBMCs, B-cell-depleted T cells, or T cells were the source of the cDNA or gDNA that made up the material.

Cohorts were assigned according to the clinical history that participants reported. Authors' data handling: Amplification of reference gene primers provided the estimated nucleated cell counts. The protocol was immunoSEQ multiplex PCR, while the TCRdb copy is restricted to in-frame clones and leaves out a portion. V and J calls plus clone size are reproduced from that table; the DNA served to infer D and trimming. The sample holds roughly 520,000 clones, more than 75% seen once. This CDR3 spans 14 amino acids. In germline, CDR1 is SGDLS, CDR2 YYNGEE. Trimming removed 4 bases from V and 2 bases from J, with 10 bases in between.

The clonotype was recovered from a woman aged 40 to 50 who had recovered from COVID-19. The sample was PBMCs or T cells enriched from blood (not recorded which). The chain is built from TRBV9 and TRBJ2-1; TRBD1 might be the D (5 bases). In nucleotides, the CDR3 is TGTGCCAGCAGCCAGGGCACTACCTACAATGAGCAGTTCTTC. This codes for CASSQGTTYNEQFF.